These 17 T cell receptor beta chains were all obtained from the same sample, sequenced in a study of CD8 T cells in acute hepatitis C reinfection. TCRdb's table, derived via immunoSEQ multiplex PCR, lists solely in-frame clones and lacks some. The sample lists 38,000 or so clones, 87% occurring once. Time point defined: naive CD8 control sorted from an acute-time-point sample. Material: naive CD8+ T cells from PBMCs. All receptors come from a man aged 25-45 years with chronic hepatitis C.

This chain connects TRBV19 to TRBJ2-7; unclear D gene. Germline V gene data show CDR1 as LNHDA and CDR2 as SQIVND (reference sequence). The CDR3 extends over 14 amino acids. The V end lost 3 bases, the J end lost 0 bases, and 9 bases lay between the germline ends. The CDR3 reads CASSITQSSYEQYF. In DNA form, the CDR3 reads TGTGCCAGTAGTATTACACAGAGCTCCTACGAGCAGTACTTC.

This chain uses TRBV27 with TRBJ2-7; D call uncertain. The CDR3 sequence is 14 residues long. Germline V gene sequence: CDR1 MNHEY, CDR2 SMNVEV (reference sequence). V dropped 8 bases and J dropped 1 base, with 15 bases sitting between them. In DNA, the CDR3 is TGTGCCAGCGGGTTAGGCATTGGGTCCTACGAGCAGTACTTC. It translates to CASGLGIGSYEQYF.

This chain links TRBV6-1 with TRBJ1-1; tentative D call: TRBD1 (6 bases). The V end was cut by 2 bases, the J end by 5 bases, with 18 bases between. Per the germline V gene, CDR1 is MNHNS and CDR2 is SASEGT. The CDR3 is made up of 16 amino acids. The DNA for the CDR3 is TGTGCCAGCAGTGAACCAATTCACAGGGTTGAAACTGAAGCTTTCTTT. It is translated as CASSEPIHRVETEAFF.

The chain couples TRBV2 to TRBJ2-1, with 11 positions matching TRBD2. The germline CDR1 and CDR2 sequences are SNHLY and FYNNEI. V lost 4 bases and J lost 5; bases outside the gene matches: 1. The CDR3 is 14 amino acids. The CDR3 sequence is CASSGLAGNNEQFF. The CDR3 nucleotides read TGTGCCAGCAGTGGACTAGCGGGGAACAATGAGCAGTTCTTC.

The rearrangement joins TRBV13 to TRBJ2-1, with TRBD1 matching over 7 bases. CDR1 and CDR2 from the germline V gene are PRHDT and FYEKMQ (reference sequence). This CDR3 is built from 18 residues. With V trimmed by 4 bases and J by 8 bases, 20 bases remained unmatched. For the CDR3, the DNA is TGTGCCAGCAGCTCTGGGGCGGCTCCCGTCGTAGGGGGCGATGAGCAGTTCTTC. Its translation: CASSSGAAPVVGGDEQFF. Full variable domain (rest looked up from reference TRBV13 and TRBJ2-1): AAGVIQSPRHLIKEKRETATLKCYPIPRHDTVYWYQQGPGQDPQFLISFYEKMQSDKGSIPDRFSAQQFSDYHSELNMSSLELGDSALYFCASSSGAAPVVGGDEQFFGPGTRLTVL.

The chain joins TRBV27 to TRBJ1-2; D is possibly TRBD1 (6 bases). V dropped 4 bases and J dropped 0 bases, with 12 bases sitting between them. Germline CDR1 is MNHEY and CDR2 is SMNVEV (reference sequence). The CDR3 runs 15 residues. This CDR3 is CASSYRVGTNYGYTF. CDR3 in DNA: TGTGCCAGCAGTTACAGGGTGGGGACTAACTATGGCTACACCTTC.

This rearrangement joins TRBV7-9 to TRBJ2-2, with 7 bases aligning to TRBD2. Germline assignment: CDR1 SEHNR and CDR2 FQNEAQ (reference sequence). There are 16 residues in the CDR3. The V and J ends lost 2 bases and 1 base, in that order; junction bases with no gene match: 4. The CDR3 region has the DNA TGTGCCAGCAGCTTATCCAGCGGGGAGAACACCGGGGAGCTGTTTTTT. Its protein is CASSLSSGENTGELFF.

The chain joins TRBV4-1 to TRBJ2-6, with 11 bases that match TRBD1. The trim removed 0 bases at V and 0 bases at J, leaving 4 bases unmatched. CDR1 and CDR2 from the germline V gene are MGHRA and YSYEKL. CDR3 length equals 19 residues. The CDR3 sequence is CASSQEGQGAFSGANVLTF. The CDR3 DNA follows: TGCGCCAGCAGCCAAGAAGGACAGGGGGCGTTCTCTGGGGCCAACGTCCTGACTTTC.

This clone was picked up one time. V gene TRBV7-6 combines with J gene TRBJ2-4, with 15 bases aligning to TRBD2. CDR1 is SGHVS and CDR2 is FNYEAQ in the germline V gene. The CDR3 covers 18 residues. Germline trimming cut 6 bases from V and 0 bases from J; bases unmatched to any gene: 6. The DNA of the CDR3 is TGTGCCAGCAGGGGACTAGCGGGGGGCCTTCTAGCCAAAAACATTCAGTACTTC. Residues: CASRGLAGGLLAKNIQYF.

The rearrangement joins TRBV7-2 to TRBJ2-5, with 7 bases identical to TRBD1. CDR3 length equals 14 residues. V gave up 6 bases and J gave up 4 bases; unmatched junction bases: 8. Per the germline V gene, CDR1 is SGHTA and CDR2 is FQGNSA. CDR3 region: CASSRTGVRETQYF. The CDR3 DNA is TGTGCCAGCAGTCGAACAGGGGTCCGAGAGACCCAGTACTTC.

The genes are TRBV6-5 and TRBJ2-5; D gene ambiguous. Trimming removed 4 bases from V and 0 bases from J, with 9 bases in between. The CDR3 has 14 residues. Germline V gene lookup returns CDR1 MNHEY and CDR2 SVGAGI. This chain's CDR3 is CASSSHADQETQYF. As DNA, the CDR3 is TGTGCCAGCAGTTCACATGCTGACCAAGAGACCCAGTACTTC.

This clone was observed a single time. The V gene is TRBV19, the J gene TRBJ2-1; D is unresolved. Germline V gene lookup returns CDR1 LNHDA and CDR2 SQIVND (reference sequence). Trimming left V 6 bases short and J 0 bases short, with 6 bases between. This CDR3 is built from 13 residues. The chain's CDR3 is CASSVGSYNEQFF. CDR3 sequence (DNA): TGTGCCAGTAGCGTGGGCTCCTACAATGAGCAGTTCTTC.

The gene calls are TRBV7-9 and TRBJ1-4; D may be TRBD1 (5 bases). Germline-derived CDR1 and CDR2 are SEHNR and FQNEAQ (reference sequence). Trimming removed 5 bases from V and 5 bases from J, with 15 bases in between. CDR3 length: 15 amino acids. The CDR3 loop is CASSPMEGQNEKLFF. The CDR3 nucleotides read TGTGCCAGCAGCCCCATGGAGGGGCAAAATGAAAAACTGTTTTTT.

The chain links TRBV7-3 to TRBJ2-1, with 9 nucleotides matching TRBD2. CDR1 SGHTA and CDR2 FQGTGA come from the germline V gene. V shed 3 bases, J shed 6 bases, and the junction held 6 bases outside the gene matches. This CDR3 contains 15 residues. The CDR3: CASSLSSGNLNEQFF. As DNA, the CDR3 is TGTGCCAGCAGCTTGTCTAGCGGGAATCTCAATGAGCAGTTCTTC.

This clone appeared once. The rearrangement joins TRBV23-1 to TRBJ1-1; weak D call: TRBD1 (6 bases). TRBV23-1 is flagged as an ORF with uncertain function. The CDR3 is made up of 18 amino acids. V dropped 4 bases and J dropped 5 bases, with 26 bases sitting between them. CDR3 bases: TGCGCCAGCAGTCTAATGGTCGACGATCACAGGGAGAGGACTGAAGCTTTCTTT. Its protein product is CASSLMVDDHRERTEAFF.

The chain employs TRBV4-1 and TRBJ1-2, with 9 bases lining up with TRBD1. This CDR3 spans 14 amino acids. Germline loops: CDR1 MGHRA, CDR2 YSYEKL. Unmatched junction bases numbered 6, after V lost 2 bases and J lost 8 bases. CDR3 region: CASSQPGTGSGYTF. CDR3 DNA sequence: TGCGCCAGCAGCCAACCCGGGACAGGGTCCGGCTACACCTTC.

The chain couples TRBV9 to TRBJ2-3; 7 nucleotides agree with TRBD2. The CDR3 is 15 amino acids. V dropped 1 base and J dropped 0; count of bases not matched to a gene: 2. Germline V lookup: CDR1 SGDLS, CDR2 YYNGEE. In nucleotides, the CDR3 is TGTGCCAGCAGCGTAAGAGCGGGAAGCACAGATACGCAGTATTTT. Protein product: CASSVRAGSTDTQYF.